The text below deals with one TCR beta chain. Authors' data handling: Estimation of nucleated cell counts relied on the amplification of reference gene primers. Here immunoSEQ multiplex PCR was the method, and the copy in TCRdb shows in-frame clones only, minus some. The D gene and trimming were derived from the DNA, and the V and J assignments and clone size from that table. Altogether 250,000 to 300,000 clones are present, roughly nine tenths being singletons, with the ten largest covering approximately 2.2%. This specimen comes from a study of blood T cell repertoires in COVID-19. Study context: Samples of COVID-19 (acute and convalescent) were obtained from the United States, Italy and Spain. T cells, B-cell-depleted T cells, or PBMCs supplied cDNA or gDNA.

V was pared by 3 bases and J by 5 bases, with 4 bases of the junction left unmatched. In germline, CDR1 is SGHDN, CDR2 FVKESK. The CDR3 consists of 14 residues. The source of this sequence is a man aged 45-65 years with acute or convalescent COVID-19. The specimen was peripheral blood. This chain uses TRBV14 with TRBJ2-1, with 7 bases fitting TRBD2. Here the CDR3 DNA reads TGTGCCAGCAGCCAGGGACTACAAAACAATGAGCAGTTCTTC. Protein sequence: CASSQGLQNNEQFF.